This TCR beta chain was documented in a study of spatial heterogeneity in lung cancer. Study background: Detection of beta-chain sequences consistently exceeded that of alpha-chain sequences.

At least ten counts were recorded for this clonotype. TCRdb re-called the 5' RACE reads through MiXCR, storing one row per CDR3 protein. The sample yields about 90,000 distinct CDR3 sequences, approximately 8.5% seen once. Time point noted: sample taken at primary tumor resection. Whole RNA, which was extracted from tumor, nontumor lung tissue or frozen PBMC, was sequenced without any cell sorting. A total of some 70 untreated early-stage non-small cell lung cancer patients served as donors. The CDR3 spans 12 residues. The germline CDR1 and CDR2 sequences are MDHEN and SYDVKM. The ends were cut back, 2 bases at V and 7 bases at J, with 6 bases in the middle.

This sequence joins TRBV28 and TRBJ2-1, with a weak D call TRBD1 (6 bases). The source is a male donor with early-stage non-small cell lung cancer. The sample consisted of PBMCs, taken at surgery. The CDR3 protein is CASSLRGNEQFF. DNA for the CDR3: TGTGCCAGCAGTTTAAGGGGGAATGAGCAGTTCTTC.